This T cell receptor (beta chain) was obtained from a study of blood T cell repertoires in COVID-19. Repertoires were generated with immunoSEQ multiplex PCR, while TCRdb's copy carries only in-frame clones and drops some. The table includes 95,000 to 110,000 clones, around 90% detected once. CDR1 and CDR2 (germline): SGDLS, YYNGEE. Between the trimmed V and J ends, which lost 0 bases and 0 bases, there was a span of 4 bases. The CDR3 totals 15 residues. This rearrangement joins TRBV9 to TRBJ2-6, with D hard to call. This TCR came from a man aged 50-59 years in a cohort sampled during active COVID-19. Sequencing used peripheral blood. CDR3 amino acids: CASSVGDSGANVLTF. The CDR3 region has the DNA TGTGCCAGCAGCGTAGGAGACTCTGGGGCCAACGTCCTGACTTTC.